The text below deals with one T cell receptor (beta chain). Symptom resolution, clearance, or two negative PCRs marked the recovered donors of Cohort 3. The entry originates in a study of blood T cell repertoires in COVID-19. Study information: Acute and convalescent COVID-19 samples came from the United States, Italy and Spain. Sample material is recorded as cDNA or gDNA derived from T cells, B-cell-depleted T cells, or PBMCs.

Per the original data handling: Cell counts per sample came from amplifying reference gene primers. Sequenced by immunoSEQ multiplex PCR; TCRdb stores in-frame clones only, minus some. V and J calls and clone size follow that table, whereas D and trimming were derived from the DNA. The sample lists around 250,000 clones, 70% to 90% occurring once. The sequencing input was PBMCs or T cells enriched from blood (not recorded which). This TCR was recovered from a woman between 45 and 60 years old who had recovered from COVID-19.

CDR3: CASSPPVGFAEAFF. CDR3 DNA: TGTGCCAGCTCACCACCCGTCGGGTTCGCTGAAGCTTTCTTT. This chain connects TRBV18 to TRBJ1-1; no firm D call. V lost 0 bases and J lost 6, with 11 bases in between. CDR3 length: 14 residues. Germline assignment: CDR1 KGHSH and CDR2 LQKENI.